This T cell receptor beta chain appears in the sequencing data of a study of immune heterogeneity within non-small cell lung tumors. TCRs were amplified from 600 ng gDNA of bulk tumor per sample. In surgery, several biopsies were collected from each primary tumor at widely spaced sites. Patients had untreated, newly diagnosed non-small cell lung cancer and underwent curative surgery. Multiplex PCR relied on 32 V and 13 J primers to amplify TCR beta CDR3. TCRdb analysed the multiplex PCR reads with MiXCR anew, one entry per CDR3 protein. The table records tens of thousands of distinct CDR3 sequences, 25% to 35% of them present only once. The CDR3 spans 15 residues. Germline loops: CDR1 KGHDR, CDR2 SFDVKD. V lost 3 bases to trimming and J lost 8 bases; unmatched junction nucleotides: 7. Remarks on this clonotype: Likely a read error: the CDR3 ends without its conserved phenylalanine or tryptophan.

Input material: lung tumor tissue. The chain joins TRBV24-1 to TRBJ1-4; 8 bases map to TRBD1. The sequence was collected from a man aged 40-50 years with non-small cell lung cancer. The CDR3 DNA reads TGTGCCACCAGTGATGGTTCCAGGGGGCACGAAAAACTGTTTCTT. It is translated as CATSDGSRGHEKLFL.